The text below deals with one T cell receptor (beta chain). Antigen: not known. This may come from a read error, since a much larger clone is one base off. The CDR3 sequence is 12 residues long. Per germline, CDR1 SGHVS and CDR2 FQNEAQ. V was trimmed by 5 bases and J by 9 bases, leaving 11 bases between them. A quantitative 5'-RACE method, one with molecular barcodes, was used to make TCR beta libraries. One entry per CDR3 protein results from TCRdb running MiXCR on the 5' RACE reads. The sample includes over 100,000 distinct CDR3 sequences, 7% of them seen just once. This sample is part of a study of CD8 T cells in ankylosing spondylitis. The study's findings and limits: Several of the motif variants were reported before in synovial fluid and blood from reactive arthritis. In ankylosing spondylitis blood, a motif of roughly 8 highly homologous TCR beta variants appeared characteristic. Those disease-linked clones were CD8+; they were also relatively rare in peripheral blood.

The sample comprised blood, either unsorted or a sorted T cell fraction (not recorded which). This clonotype was obtained from a male donor with ankylosing spondylitis or in good health (not recorded which). The rearrangement links TRBV7-8 to TRBJ1-5; TRBD1 is a possible D gene (6 bases). This chain's CDR3 is CASSQTGRPQHF. The CDR3 bases are TGTGCCAGCAGCCAAACAGGGCGGCCCCAGCATTTT.